The 2 T cell receptor beta chains in this list originate from one sample, sequenced in a study of blood T cell repertoires in COVID-19. TCRdb's table, derived via immunoSEQ multiplex PCR, lists solely in-frame clones and lacks some. The sample holds fewer than 350,000 clones, around 88% seen once. The sample consisted of peripheral blood. These receptors originate from a woman in her 30s who had recovered from COVID-19.

The chain links TRBV7-2 to TRBJ1-5, with 7 bases matching TRBD1. Germline trimming cut 1 base from V and 0 bases from J; bases unmatched to any gene: 9. From germline, CDR1 is SGHTA and CDR2 FQGNSA. The CDR3 is made up of 18 amino acids. This CDR3 is CASSLGWAGGDSNQPQHF. In DNA form, the CDR3 reads TGTGCCAGCAGCTTAGGATGGGCAGGGGGAGATAGCAATCAGCCCCAGCATTTT.

The chain carries TRBV7-9 and TRBJ1-4, with D perhaps TRBD1 (6 bases). V lost 3 bases to trimming and J lost 3 bases, with 14 bases between them. This CDR3 spans 16 amino acids. CDR1 SEHNR and CDR2 FQNEAQ come from the germline V gene (reference sequence). The DNA for the CDR3 is TGTGCCAGCAGCTTTGCAGGGGCACAGTCTAATGAAAAACTGTTTTTT. It codes for CASSFAGAQSNEKLFF.